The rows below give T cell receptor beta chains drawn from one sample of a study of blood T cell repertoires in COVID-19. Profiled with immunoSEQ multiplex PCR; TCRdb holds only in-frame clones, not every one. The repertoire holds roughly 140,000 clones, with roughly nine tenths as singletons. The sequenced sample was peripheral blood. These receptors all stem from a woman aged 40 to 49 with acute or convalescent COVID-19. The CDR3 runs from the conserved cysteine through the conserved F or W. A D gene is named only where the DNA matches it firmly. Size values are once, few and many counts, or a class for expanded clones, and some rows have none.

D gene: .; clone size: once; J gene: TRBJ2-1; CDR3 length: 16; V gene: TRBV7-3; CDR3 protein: CASSLSGGDSYNEQFF; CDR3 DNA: TGTGCCAGCAGCTTAAGTGGGGGCGATTCCTACAATGAGCAGTTCTTC
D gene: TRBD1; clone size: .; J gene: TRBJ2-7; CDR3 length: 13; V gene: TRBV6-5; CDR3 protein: CASRAGGGYEQYF; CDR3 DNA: TGTGCCAGCAGAGCAGGGGGTGGGTACGAGCAGTACTTC
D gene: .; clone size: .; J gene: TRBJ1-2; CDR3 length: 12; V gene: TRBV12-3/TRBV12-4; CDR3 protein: CASTLSNYGYTF; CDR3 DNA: TGTGCCAGCACCTTATCTAACTATGGCTACACCTTC
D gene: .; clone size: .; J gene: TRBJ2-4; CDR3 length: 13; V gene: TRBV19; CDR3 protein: CASSILTENIQYF; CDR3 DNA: TGTGCCAGTAGTATTCTTACAGAAAACATTCAGTACTTC
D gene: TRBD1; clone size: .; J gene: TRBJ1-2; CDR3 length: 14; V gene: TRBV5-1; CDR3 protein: CASSLGQGAFGYTF; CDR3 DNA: TGCGCCAGCAGCTTGGGACAGGGGGCTTTTGGCTACACCTTC
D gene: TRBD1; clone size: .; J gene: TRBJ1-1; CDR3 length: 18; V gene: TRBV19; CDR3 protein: CASSRDPGQGVRNTEAFF; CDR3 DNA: TGTGCCAGTAGTAGGGATCCGGGACAGGGTGTCCGCAACACTGAAGCTTTCTTT
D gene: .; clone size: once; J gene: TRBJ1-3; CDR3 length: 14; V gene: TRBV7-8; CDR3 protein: CASSLFESGNTIYF; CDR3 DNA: TGTGCCAGCAGCTTATTCGAGTCTGGAAACACCATATATTTT
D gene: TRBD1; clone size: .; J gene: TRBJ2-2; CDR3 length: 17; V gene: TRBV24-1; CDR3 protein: CATSAPLGQVNTGELFF; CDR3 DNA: TGTGCCACCAGTGCCCCTTTGGGACAGGTCAACACCGGGGAGCTGTTTTTT
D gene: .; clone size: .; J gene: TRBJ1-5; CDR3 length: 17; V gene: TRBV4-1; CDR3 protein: CASSQERDYYSNQPQHF; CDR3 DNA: TGCGCCAGCAGCCAAGAGCGGGATTACTATAGCAATCAGCCCCAGCATTTT
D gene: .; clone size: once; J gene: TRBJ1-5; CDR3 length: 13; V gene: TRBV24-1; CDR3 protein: CATGGQLNQPQHF; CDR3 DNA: TGTGCCACCGGCGGACAGCTAAATCAGCCCCAGCATTTT
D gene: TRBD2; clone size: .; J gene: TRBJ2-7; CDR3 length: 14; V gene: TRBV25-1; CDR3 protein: CASSDWGGGNEQYF; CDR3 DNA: TGTGCCAGCAGTGATTGGGGCGGGGGGAACGAGCAGTACTTC
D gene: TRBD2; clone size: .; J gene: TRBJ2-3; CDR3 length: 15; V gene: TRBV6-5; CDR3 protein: CASRRLAGLTDTQYF; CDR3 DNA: TGTGCCAGCAGAAGACTAGCGGGACTGACAGATACGCAGTATTTT
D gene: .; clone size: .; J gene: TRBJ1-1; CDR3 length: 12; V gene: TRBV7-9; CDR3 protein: CASRPTGTEAFF; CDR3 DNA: TGTGCCAGCAGACCGACGGGCACTGAAGCTTTCTTT
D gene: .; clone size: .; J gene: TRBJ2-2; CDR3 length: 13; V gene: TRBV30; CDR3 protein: CAWSHTGIGELFF; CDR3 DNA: TGTGCCTGGAGTCATACAGGGATCGGGGAGCTGTTTTTT
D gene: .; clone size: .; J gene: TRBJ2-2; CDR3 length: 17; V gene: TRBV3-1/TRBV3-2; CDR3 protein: CASSQVGSGVYTGELFF; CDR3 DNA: TGTGCCAGCAGCCAAGTGGGTTCGGGAGTCTATACCGGGGAGCTGTTTTTT
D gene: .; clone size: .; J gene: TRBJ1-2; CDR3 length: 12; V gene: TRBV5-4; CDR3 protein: CASSPSGSGYTF; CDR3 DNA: TGTGCCAGCAGCCCTTCGGGAAGTGGCTACACCTTC
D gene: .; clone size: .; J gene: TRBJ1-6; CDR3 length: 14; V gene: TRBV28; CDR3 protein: CASKTSSYNSPLHF; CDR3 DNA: TGTGCCAGCAAGACATCCTCCTATAATTCACCCCTCCACTTT
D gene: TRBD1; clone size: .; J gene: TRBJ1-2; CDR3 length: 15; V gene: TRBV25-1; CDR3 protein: CASSEGDRGGHGYTF; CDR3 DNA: TGTGCCAGCAGTGAAGGTGACAGGGGAGGCCATGGCTACACCTTC
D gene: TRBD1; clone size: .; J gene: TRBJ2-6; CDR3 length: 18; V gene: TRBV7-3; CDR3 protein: CASSLRRTGLSGANVLTF; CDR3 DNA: TGTGCCAGCAGCTTAAGAAGGACAGGGTTGTCTGGGGCCAACGTCCTGACTTTC
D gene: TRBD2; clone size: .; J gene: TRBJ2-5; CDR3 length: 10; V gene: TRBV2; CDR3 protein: CASGGGTQYF; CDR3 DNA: TGTGCCAGTGGGGGGGGGACCCAGTACTTC
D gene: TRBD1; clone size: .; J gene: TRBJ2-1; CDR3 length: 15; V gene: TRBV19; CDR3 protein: CASVRSGTGGDEQFF; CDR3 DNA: TGTGCCAGTGTCAGGAGTGGGACAGGGGGCGATGAGCAGTTCTTC
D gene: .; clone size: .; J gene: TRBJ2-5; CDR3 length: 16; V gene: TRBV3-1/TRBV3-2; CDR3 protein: CASSQGHQTSQETQYF; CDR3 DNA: TGTGCCAGCAGCCAAGGTCACCAGACTAGCCAAGAGACCCAGTACTTC
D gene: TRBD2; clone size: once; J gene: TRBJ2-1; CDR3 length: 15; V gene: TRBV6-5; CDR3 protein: CASSYNSGGAYEQFF; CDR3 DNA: TGTGCCAGCAGTTACAATAGCGGGGGGGCTTATGAGCAGTTCTTC
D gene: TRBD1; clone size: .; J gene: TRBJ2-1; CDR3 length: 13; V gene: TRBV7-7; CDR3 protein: CASSLGQGTEQFF; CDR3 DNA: TGTGCTAGCAGCTTAGGACAGGGGACTGAGCAGTTCTTC
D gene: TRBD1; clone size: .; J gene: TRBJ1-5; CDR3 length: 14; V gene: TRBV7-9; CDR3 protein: CASSLQGAVQPQHF; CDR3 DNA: TGTGCCAGCAGCTTGCAGGGGGCGGTTCAGCCCCAGCATTTT
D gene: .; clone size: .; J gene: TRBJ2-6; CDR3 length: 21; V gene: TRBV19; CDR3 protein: CASSRGSSGTESPSGANVLTF; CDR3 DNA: TGTGCCAGTAGTAGGGGTTCGAGCGGAACGGAGAGTCCTTCTGGGGCCAACGTCCTGACTTTC
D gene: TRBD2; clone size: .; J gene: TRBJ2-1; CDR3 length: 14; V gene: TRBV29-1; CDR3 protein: CSGSSGATYNEQFF; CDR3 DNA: TGCAGCGGCTCTAGCGGGGCAACCTACAATGAGCAGTTCTTC
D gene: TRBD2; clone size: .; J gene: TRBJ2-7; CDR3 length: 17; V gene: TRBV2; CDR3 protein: CASSEGQSGRGTYEQYF; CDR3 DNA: TGTGCCAGCAGTGAGGGCCAGAGCGGGAGAGGAACCTACGAGCAGTACTTC
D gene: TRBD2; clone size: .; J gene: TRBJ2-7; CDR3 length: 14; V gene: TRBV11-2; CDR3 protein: CASSLGGRFYEQYF; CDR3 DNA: TGTGCCAGCAGCTTAGGCGGGAGGTTCTACGAGCAGTACTTC
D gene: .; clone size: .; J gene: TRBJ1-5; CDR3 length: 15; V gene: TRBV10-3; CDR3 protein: CAISAGGISNQPQHF; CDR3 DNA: TGTGCCATCAGTGCGGGGGGTATTAGCAATCAGCCCCAGCATTTT
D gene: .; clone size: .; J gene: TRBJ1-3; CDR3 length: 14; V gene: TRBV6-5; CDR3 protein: CASNPGENRNTIYF; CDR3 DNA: TGTGCCAGCAATCCCGGGGAAAATAGAAACACCATATATTTT
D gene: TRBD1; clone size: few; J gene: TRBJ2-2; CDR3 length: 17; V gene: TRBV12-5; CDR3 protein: CASGLELTGRQPGELFF; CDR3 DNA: TGTGCTAGTGGTTTGGAACTGACAGGGCGACAACCAGGGGAGCTGTTTTTT
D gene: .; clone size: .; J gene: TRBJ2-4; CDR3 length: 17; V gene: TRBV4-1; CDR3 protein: CASSQGRGLDTKNIQYF; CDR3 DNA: TGCGCCAGCAGCCAAGGCAGGGGTTTGGATACTAAAAACATTCAGTACTTC
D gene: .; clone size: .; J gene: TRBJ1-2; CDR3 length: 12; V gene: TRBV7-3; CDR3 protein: CASSFQLKGYTF; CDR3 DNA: TGTGCCAGCAGCTTCCAACTGAAGGGCTACACCTTC
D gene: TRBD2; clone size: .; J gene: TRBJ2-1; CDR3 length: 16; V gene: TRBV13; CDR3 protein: CASSPSKRDRYNEQFF; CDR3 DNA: TGTGCCAGCAGCCCATCTAAGCGGGACCGTTACAATGAGCAGTTCTTC
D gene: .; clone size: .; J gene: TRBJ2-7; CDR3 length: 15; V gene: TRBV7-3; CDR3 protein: CASSLESGSGYEQYF; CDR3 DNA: TGTGCCAGCAGCTTAGAATCGGGTTCCGGCTACGAGCAGTACTTC
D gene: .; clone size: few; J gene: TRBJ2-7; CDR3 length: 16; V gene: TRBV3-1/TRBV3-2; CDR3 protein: CASSPSGAGQAYEQYF; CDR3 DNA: TGTGCCAGCAGCCCCTCAGGAGCGGGACAGGCTTACGAGCAGTACTTC
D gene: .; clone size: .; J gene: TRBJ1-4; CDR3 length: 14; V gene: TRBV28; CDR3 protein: CASSSETAGEKLFF; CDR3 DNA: TGTGCCAGCAGTTCAGAGACAGCGGGAGAAAAACTGTTTTTT
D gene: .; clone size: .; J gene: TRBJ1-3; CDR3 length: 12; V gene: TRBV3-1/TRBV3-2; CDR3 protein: CASSFIGNTIYF; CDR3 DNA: TGTGCCAGCAGTTTTATTGGAAACACCATATATTTT
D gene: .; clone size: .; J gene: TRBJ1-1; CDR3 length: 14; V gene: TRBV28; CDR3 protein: CASSLWARGTEAFF; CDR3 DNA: TGTGCCAGCAGTTTATGGGCCAGAGGGACTGAAGCTTTCTTT
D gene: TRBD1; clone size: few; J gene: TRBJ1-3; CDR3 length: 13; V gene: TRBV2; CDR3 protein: CASSAGGTDTIYF; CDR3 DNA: TGTGCCAGCAGTGCAGGGGGGACGGACACCATATATTTT
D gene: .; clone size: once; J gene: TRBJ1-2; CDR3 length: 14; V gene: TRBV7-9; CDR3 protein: CASTLWQDNYGYTF; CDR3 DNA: TGTGCCAGCACCCTCTGGCAGGATAACTATGGCTACACCTTC
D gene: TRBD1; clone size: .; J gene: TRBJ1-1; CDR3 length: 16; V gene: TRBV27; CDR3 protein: CASSLSGTGIGTEAFF; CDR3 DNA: TGTGCCAGCAGTTTGTCCGGGACAGGGATCGGCACTGAAGCTTTCTTT
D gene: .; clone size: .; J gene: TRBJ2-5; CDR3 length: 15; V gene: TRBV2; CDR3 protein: CASSEKVRGQETQYF; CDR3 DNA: TGTGCCAGCAGTGAGAAGGTCCGGGGACAAGAGACCCAGTACTTC
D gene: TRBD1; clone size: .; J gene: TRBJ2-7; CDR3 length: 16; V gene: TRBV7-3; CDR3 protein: CASSLTGTGVSYEQYF; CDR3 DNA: TGTGCCAGCAGCTTAACCGGGACAGGGGTCTCCTACGAGCAGTACTTC
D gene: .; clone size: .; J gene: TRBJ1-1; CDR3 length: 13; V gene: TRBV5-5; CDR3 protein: CASSSNRNTEAFF; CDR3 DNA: TGTGCCAGCAGTTCAAACAGGAACACTGAAGCTTTCTTT
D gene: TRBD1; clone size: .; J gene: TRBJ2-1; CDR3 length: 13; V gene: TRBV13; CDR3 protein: CASSDGQGNEQFF; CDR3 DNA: TGTGCCAGCAGCGACGGACAGGGGAATGAGCAGTTCTTC
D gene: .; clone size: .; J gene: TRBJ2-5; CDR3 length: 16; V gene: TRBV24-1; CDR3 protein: CATSDRQGRGQETQYF; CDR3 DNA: TGTGCCACCAGTGATCGACAGGGGAGGGGGCAAGAGACCCAGTACTTC
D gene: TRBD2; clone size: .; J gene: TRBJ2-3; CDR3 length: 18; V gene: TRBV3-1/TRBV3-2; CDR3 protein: CASSQPWTSGFSTDTQYF; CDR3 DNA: TGTGCCAGCAGCCAACCCTGGACTAGCGGGTTTAGCACAGATACGCAGTATTTT
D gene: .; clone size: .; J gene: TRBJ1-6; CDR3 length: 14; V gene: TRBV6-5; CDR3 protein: CASSFGQRGTPLHF; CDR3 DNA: TGTGCCAGCAGTTTCGGACAGCGAGGGACACCCCTCCACTTT
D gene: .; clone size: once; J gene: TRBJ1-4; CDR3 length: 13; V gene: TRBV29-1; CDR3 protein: CSARDTYNEKLFF; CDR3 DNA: TGCAGCGCCCGTGACACTTATAATGAAAAACTGTTTTTT
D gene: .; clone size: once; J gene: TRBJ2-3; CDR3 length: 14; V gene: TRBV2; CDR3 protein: CASGGLISTDTQYF; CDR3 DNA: TGTGCCAGCGGGGGCTTGATTAGCACAGATACGCAGTATTTT